Listed below are T cell receptor beta chains from one sample, sequenced in a study of T cell changes during pregnancy in multiple sclerosis. The data were produced by immunoSEQ multiplex PCR, yet TCRdb's version contains in-frame clones alone and is incomplete. The sample consists of over 80,000 clones, 93% of them appearing once. The sequenced sample was peripheral blood, obtained in the third trimester of pregnancy. The source is a female donor in good health, enrolled as a control in a pregnancy study. CDR3s include the opening cysteine and the closing phenylalanine or tryptophan. D genes are given only for firm matches.

j_gene,d_gene,v_gene,CDR3nt,CDR3aa
TRBJ1-2,TRBD1,TRBV28,TGTGCCAGCAGAACAGGGGGCTCCAACTATGGCTACACCTTC,CASRTGGSNYGYTF
TRBJ2-6,TRBD1,TRBV2,TGTGCCAGCACCTCGACAGGGTCCGGGGCCAACGTCCTGACTTTC,CASTSTGSGANVLTF
TRBJ2-5,NA,TRBV27,TGTGCCAGCAGTTTAGAGGGGGGGGGATATGAGACCCAGTACTTC,CASSLEGGGYETQYF
TRBJ2-7,NA,TRBV14,TGTGCCAGCAGCCAAGTCCGGTTTGTGCAGTACTTC,CASSQVRFVQYF
TRBJ2-7,NA,TRBV7-2,TGTGCCAGCAGCTTATCACAGGCCTCCTACGAGCAGTACTTC,CASSLSQASYEQYF
TRBJ2-5,NA,TRBV5-1,TGCGCCAGCAGCTTGGGCGGAGAGGGGACCCAGTACTTC,CASSLGGEGTQYF
TRBJ2-7,TRBD2,TRBV5-1,TGCGCCAGCAGCTTGGAGAGCGGGAGGGCCTACGAGCAGTACTTC,CASSLESGRAYEQYF
TRBJ2-7,NA,TRBV6-5,TGTGCCAGCAGCCCCGGAGTAGCGGATTCCTACGAGCAGTACTTC,CASSPGVADSYEQYF
TRBJ2-5,NA,TRBV5-1,TGCGCCAGCAGGCGGGAACAAGAGACCCAGTACTTC,CASRREQETQYF
TRBJ2-3,NA,TRBV7-6,TGTGCCAGCACCAGATCGTTAAGCGGACTTAGCACAGATACGCAGTATTTT,CASTRSLSGLSTDTQYF